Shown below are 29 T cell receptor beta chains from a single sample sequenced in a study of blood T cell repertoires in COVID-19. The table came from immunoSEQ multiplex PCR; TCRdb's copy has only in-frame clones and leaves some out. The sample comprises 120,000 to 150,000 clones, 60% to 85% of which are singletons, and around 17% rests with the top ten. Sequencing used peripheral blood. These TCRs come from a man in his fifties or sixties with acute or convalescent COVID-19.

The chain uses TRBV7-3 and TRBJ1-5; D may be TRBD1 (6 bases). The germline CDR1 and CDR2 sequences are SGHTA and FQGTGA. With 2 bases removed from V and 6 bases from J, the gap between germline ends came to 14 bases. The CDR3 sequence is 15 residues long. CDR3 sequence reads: CASSLDGQSGQPQHF. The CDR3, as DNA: TGTGCCAGCAGCTTAGATGGACAGTCGGGTCAGCCCCAGCATTTT. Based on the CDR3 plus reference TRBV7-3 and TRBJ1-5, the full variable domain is GAGVSQTPSNKVTEKGKYVELRCDPISGHTALYWYRQSLGQGPEFLIYFQGTGAADDSGLPNDRFFAVRPEGSVSTLKIQRTERGDSAVYLCASSLDGQSGQPQHFGDGTRLSIL.

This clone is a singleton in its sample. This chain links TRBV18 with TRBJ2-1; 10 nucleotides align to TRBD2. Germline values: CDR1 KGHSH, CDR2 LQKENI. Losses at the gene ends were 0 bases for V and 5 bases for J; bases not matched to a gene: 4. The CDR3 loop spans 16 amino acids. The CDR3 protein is CASSPPSGGADNEQFF. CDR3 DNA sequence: TGTGCCAGCTCACCACCAAGCGGGGGGGCCGACAATGAGCAGTTCTTC.

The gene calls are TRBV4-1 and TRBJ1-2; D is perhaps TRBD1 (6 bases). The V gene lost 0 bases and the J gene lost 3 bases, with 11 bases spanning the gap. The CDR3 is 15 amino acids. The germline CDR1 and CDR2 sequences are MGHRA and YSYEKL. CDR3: CASSQEGRGDYGYTF. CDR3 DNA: TGCGCCAGCAGCCAAGAGGGGAGGGGGGACTATGGCTACACCTTC.

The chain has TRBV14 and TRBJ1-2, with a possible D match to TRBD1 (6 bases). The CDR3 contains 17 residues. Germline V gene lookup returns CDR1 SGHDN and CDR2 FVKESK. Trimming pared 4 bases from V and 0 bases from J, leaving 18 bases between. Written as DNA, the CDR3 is TGTGCCAGCAGCCCCCGTCCCCTAACAGGGTCTAACTATGGCTACACCTTC. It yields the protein CASSPRPLTGSNYGYTF.

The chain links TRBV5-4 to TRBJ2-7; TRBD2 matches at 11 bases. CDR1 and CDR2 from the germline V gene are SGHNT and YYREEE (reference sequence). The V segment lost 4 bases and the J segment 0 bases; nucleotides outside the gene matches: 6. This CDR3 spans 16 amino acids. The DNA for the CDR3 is TGTGCCAGCAGCCTCCGACTAGCGGGGCTCTCCTACGAGCAGTACGTC. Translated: CASSLRLAGLSYEQYV.

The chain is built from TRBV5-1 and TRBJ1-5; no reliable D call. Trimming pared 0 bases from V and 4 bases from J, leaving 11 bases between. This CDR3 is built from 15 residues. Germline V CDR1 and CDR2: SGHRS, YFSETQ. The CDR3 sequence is CASSLAGFLNQPQHF. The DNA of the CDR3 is TGCGCCAGCAGCTTGGCCGGGTTCTTAAATCAGCCCCAGCATTTT.

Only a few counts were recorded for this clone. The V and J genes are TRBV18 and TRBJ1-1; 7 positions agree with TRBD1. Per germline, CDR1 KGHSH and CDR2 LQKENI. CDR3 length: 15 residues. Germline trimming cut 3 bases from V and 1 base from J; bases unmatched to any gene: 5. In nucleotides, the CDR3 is TGTGCCAGCTCACCTGGACAGGTGTCGAACACTGAAGCTTTCTTT. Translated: CASSPGQVSNTEAFF.

CDR3 residues: CASNRDRGREQFF. For the CDR3, the DNA is TGTGCCAGCAACAGAGACAGGGGCAGAGAGCAGTTCTTC. The chain couples TRBV28 to TRBJ2-1; 8 nucleotides line up with TRBD1. The V and J ends lost 7 bases and 10 bases, in that order; junction bases with no gene match: 9. Germline lookup yields CDR1 MDHEN and CDR2 SYDVKM. There are 13 residues in the CDR3.

The CDR3 bases are TGTGCCAGCAGCCGAAGCGGGGGTCGGTACAATGAGCAGTTCTTC. Protein sequence: CASSRSGGRYNEQFF. V gene TRBV6-2 or TRBV6-3 combines with J gene TRBJ2-1; 8 bases line up with TRBD2. The CDR3 is 15 residues long. V was clipped by 6 bases and J by 4 bases; unmatched bases: 8. Germline loops: CDR1 MNHEY, CDR2 SVGEGT.

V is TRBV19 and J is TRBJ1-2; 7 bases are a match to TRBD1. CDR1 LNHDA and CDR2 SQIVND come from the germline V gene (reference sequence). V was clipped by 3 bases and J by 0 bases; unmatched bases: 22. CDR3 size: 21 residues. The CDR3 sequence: CASSIARTPFALGQPNYGYTF. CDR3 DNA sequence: TGTGCCAGTAGTATCGCCCGTACACCTTTTGCCCTGGGACAGCCTAACTATGGCTACACCTTC.

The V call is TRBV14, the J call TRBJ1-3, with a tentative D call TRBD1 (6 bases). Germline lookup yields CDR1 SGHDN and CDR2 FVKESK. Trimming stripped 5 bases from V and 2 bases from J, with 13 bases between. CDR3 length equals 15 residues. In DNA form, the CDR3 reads TGTGCCAGCAGCTCCCACAGGGCCGCTGGAAACACCATATATTTT. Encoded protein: CASSSHRAAGNTIYF.

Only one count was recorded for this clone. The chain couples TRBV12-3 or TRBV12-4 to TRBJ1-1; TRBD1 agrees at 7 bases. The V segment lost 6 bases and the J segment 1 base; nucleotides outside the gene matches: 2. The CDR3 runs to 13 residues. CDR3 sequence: CASRRTGNTEAFF. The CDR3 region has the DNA TGTGCCAGCAGGAGGACAGGGAACACTGAAGCTTTCTTT.

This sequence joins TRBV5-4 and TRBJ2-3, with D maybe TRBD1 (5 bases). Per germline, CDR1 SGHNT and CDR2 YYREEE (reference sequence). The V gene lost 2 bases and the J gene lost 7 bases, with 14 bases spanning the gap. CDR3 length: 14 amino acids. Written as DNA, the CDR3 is TGTGCCAGCAGCTTCGCCCAGGGTTTGTATACGCAGTATTTT. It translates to CASSFAQGLYTQYF.

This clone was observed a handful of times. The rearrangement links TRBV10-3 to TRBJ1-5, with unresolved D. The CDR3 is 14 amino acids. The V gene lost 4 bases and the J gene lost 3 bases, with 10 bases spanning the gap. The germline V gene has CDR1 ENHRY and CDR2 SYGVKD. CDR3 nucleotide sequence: TGTGCCATCAGTGTGGAGTCCTCCAATCAGCCCCAGCATTTT. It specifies CAISVESSNQPQHF.

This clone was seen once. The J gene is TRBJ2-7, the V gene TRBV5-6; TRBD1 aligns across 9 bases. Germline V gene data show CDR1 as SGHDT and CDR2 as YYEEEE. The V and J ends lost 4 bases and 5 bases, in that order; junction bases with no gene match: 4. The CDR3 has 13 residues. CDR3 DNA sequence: TGTGCCAGCAGCCCCGGGACAGGGAACGAGCAGTACTTC. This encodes CASSPGTGNEQYF.

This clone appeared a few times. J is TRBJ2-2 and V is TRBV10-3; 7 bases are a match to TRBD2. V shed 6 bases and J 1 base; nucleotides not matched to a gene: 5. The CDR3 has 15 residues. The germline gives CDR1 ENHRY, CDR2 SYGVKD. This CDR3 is CAIRESGENTGELFF. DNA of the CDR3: TGTGCCATCAGAGAAAGCGGGGAGAACACCGGGGAGCTGTTTTTT.

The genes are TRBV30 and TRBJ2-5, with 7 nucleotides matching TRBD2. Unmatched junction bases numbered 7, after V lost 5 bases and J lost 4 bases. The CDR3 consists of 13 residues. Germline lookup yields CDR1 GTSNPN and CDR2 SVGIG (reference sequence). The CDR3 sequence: CAWGPRGRETQYF. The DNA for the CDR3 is TGTGCCTGGGGACCGCGGGGGAGAGAGACCCAGTACTTC.

The CDR3 sequence: CATRGQGRSNEQFF. The CDR3, as DNA: TGTGCCACCAGGGGACAGGGACGGTCCAATGAGCAGTTCTTC. V usage is TRBV24-1 and J usage is TRBJ2-1, with TRBD1 identical over 9 bases. The germline V gene encodes CDR1 KGHDR and CDR2 SFDVKD. The length of the CDR3 is 14 residues. Trimming removed 7 bases from V and 6 bases from J; junction bases left unmatched: 6.

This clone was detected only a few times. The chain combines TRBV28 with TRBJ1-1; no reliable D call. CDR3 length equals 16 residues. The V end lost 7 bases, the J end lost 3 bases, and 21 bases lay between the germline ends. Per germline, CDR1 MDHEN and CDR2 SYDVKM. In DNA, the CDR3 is TGTGCCAGCATCGTTAGGTCCGGAGCCTTACACACTGAAGCTTTCTTT. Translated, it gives CASIVRSGALHTEAFF. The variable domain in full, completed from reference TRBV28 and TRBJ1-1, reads DVKVTQSSRYLVKRTGEKVFLECVQDMDHENMFWYRQDPGLGLRLIYFSYDVKMKEKGDIPEGYSVSREKKERFSLILESASTNQTSMYLCASIVRSGALHTEAFFGQGTRLTVV.

The CDR3 is CASSPPGLQETQYF. The CDR3 coding sequence is TGTGCCAGCAGCCCCCCGGGACTCCAAGAGACCCAGTACTTC. This chain links TRBV3-1 (or the pseudogene TRBV3-2) with TRBJ2-5; D may be TRBD2 (6 bases). Trimming left V 4 bases short and J 1 base short, with 10 bases between. Germline lookup yields CDR1 LGHDT and CDR2 YNNKEL (reference sequence). This CDR3 spans 14 amino acids.

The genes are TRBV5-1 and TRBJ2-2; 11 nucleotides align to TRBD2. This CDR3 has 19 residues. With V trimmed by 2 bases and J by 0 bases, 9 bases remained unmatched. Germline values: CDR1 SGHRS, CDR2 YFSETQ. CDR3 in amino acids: CASSLAPASGGPNTGELFF. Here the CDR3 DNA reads TGCGCCAGCAGCTTAGCACCCGCTAGCGGGGGGCCGAACACCGGGGAGCTGTTTTTT.

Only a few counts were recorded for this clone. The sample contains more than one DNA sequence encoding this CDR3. CDR3 nucleotide sequence: TGCGCCAGCAGCCCCGGGACAGGGGGCTATGGCTACACCTTC. Translating gives CASSPGTGGYGYTF. The rearrangement uses TRBV5-1 and TRBJ1-2; TRBD1 aligns across 11 bases. With 4 bases clipped from V and 4 bases from J, the junction kept 3 bases outside the gene matches. The CDR3 consists of 14 residues. Looked up from germline, CDR1 is SGHRS and CDR2 is YFSETQ.

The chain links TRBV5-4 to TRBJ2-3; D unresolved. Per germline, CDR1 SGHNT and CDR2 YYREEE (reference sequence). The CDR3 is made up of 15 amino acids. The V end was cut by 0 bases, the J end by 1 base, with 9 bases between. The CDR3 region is CASSLGLVGTDTQYF. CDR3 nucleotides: TGTGCCAGCAGCTTGGGGCTAGTCGGCACAGATACGCAGTATTTT.

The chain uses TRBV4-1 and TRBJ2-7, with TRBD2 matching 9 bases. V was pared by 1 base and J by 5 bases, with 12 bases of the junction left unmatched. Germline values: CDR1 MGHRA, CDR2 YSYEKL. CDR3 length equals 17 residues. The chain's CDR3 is CASSQGGLARGEHEQYF. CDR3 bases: TGCGCCAGCAGCCAAGGGGGACTAGCCCGGGGGGAACACGAGCAGTACTTC.

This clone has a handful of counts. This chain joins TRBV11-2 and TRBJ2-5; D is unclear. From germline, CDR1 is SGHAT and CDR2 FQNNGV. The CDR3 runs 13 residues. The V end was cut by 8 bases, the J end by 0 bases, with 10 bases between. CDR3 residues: CASQRGNQETQYF. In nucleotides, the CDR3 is TGTGCCAGCCAAAGAGGCAACCAAGAGACCCAGTACTTC.

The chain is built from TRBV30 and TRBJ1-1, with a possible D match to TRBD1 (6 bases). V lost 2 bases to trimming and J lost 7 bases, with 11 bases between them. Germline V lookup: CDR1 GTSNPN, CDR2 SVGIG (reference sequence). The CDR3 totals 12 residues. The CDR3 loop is CAWSLQGFEAFF. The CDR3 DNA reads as TGTGCCTGGAGTCTACAGGGATTTGAAGCTTTCTTT.

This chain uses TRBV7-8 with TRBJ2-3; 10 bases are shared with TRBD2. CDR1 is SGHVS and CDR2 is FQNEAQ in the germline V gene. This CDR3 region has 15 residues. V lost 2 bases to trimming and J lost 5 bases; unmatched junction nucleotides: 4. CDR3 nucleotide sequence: TGTGCCAGCAGCTTACTAGCGGGGGTCCGAGATACGCAGTATTTT. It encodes CASSLLAGVRDTQYF. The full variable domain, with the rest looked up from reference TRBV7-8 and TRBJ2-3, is GAGVSQSPRYKVAKRGQDVALRCDPISGHVSLFWYQQALGQGPEFLTYFQNEAQLDKSGLPSDRFFAERPEGSVSTLKIQRTQQEDSAVYLCASSLLAGVRDTQYFGPGTRLTVL.

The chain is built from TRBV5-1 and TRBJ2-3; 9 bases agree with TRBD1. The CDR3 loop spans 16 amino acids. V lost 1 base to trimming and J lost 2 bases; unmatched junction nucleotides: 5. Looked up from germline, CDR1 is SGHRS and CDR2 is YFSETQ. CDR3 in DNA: TGCGCCAGCAGCTTGATAACAGGGGGCTCCACAGATACGCAGTATTTT. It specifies CASSLITGGSTDTQYF.

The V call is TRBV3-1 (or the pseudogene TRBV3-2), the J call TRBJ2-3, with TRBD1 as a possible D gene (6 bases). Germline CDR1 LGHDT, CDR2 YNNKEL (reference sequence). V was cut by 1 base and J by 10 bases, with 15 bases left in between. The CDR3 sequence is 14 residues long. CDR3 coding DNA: TGTGCCAGCAGCCAAGTGGGACAAGACGAGGCGCAGTATTTT. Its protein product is CASSQVGQDEAQYF.